One sample yielded the 10 T cell receptor beta chains listed below, sequenced in a study of OX40 agonist ivuxolimab in advanced cancers. Assay used: immunoSEQ multiplex PCR; TCRdb lists only in-frame clones, some missing. This sample has fewer than 120,000 clones, with approximately 89% found just once. The sequencing used CD4+ or CD8+ T cells sorted from blood, collected in a trial of the OX40 agonist ivuxolimab. These receptors were collected from an adult with an advanced solid tumor such as melanoma, head and neck, liver or kidney cancer.

The chain links TRBV30 to TRBJ2-7, with 7 bases aligning to TRBD1. The J segment lost 4 bases and the V segment lost 3 bases, leaving 9 bases of the junction unmatched. CDR3 length: 14 amino acids. From germline, CDR1 is GTSNPN and CDR2 SVGIG (reference sequence). The CDR3 DNA sequence: TGTGCCTGGAGGACACAGGGGTTGGGATACGAGCAGTACTTC. It translates to CAWRTQGLGYEQYF.

This chain joins TRBV4-2 and TRBJ1-2, with 10 bases that match TRBD1. This CDR3 region has 14 residues. V was pared by 1 base and J by 8 bases, with 4 bases of the junction left unmatched. CDR1 and CDR2 from the germline V gene are LGHNA and YNFKEQ. The CDR3 bases are TGTGCCAGCAGCCAAGCCGGGACAGGGGACGGCTACACCTTC. It yields the protein CASSQAGTGDGYTF.

The rearrangement joins TRBV7-6 to TRBJ2-3, with TRBD2 identical over 10 bases. Germline trimming cut 1 base from V and 2 bases from J; bases unmatched to any gene: 12. CDR3 size: 19 residues. Per the germline V gene, CDR1 is SGHVS and CDR2 is FNYEAQ. As DNA, the CDR3 is TGTGCCAGCAGCTTAGGGCTAGCGGGGGCTTCACGGGCCACAGATACGCAGTATTTT. It is translated as CASSLGLAGASRATDTQYF.

The rearrangement joins TRBV19 to TRBJ1-3, with D unclear. From germline, CDR1 is LNHDA and CDR2 SQIVND (reference sequence). V was shortened by 5 bases and J by 2 bases, with 13 bases between the two germline ends. The CDR3 length is 15 residues. The CDR3 sequence: CASSVIGGAGNTIYF. DNA for the CDR3: TGTGCCAGTAGTGTCATCGGTGGTGCTGGAAACACCATATATTTT.

The V and J genes are TRBV7-2 and TRBJ2-3; D is unclear. Germline V gene lookup returns CDR1 SGHTA and CDR2 FQGNSA. The germline V and J ends were trimmed by 0 bases and 8 bases, with 12 bases remaining between them. The CDR3 extends over 14 amino acids. The CDR3 sequence: CASSLARSRGTQYF. CDR3 DNA sequence: TGTGCCAGCAGCTTAGCGAGGAGTAGAGGTACGCAGTATTTT. Full variable domain (outside the CDR3, taken from reference TRBV7-2 and TRBJ2-3): GAGVSQSPSNKVTEKGKDVELRCDPISGHTALYWYRQSLGQGLEFLIYFQGNSAPDKSGLPSDRFSAERTGGSVSTLTIQRTQQEDSAVYLCASSLARSRGTQYFGPGTRLTVL.

The CDR3, as DNA: TGTGCCAGCAGCGTAACGGGACAGGGGAATGAAAAACTGTTTTTT. It yields the protein CASSVTGQGNEKLFF. The chain has TRBV9 and TRBJ1-4; TRBD1 aligns across 10 bases. V was clipped by 1 base and J by 5 bases; unmatched bases: 2. CDR3 length equals 15 residues. Per germline, CDR1 SGDLS and CDR2 YYNGEE.

V usage is TRBV5-8 and J usage is TRBJ1-1; 7 bases match TRBD1. This CDR3 spans 14 amino acids. J lost 7 bases, V lost 4 bases, and 10 bases had no gene match. Germline CDR1 SGHTS, CDR2 YDEGEE. DNA for the CDR3: TGTGCCAGCAGCCCCCCAGGACAGGAGGTTGAAGCTTTCTTT. Translation: CASSPPGQEVEAFF.

This clone was seen a single time. The rearrangement joins TRBV21-1 to TRBJ1-5. TRBV21-1 is a pseudogene segment. The CDR3 runs 14 residues. The CDR3: CASSKGGEYQPQHF. For the CDR3, the DNA is TGTGCCAGCAGCAAAGGGGGGGAATACCAGCCCCAGCATTTT.

J is TRBJ1-3 and V is TRBV9, with TRBD1 identical over 11 bases. CDR3 length equals 17 residues. The V segment lost 4 bases and the J segment 4 bases; nucleotides outside the gene matches: 10. CDR1 SGDLS and CDR2 YYNGEE come from the germline V gene. CDR3 nucleotides: TGTGCCAGCAGCCCGACCGGACAGGGGGCGCGAGGAAACACCATATATTTT. This encodes CASSPTGQGARGNTIYF.

This clone was observed a handful of times. The chain is built from TRBV19 and TRBJ2-5; no clear D gene. With 4 bases removed from V and 5 bases from J, the gap between germline ends came to 11 bases. The germline V gene encodes CDR1 LNHDA and CDR2 SQIVND (reference sequence). The CDR3 runs 13 residues. The CDR3 bases are TGTGCCAGTAGTAGCGTCGCCGGCGAGACCCAGTACTTC. Its protein is CASSSVAGETQYF.